Below are 14 T cell receptor beta chains sequenced from a single sample in a study of T cells in Graves' hyperthyroidism and ophthalmopathy (dated by TCRdb to the late 2010s). The library was obtained by multiplex PCR. The listed sequencing device is Illumina HiSeq 2000. The TCR beta CDR3 regions were amplified from the RNA transcripts. A first-round RT-PCR of the TCR CDR3 used the HTBI primer set with the Qiagen OneStep RT-PCR kit. TCRdb trimmed the raw reads at Q25, called clones with MiXCR and kept productive beta chains. A single entry per CDR3 protein holds the most common genes and DNA from its merged rows. Counted in this sample were about 360,000 distinct CDR3 sequences; roughly 19% of them appeared once. Of the sample, roughly 3.5% falls within the top ten clones. The specimen was blood. These receptors all come from a woman aged 18-29 years with Graves' hyperthyroidism.

This clonotype was observed a few times. The chain recombines TRBV18 with TRBJ1-1; D not certain. Trimming cost V 6 bases and J 5 bases, with 13 bases left between them. The length of the CDR3 is 13 residues. Germline lookup yields CDR1 KGHSH and CDR2 LQKENI. The DNA for the CDR3 is TGTGCCAGCTCCCTCTCGGAGAGTACTGAAGCTTTCTTT. As protein: CASSLSESTEAFF.

This clonotype was picked up many times. The chain is built from TRBV2 and TRBJ1-6; no reliable D call. The CDR3 is made up of 12 amino acids. Deletions cut 7 bases from V and 10 bases from J, with 11 bases between. Germline assignment: CDR1 SNHLY and CDR2 FYNNEI. DNA for the CDR3: TGTGCCAGCACAGCCCTCGAGTCACCCCTCCACTTT. Its translation: CASTALESPLHF.

The chain couples TRBV6-1 to TRBJ2-7, with D possibly called TRBD1 or TRBD2 (6 bases each). Germline loops: CDR1 MNHNS, CDR2 SASEGT. The V gene lost 5 bases and the J gene lost 6 bases, with 23 bases spanning the gap. This CDR3 is 16 amino acids long. The CDR3 here is CASSKDGGMTVGEQYF. The CDR3 bases are TGTGCCAGCAGTAAGGACGGGGGCATGACAGTCGGCGAGCAGTACTTC.

This clonotype appeared many times. The V gene is TRBV4-1, the J gene TRBJ1-2, with D hard to call. The CDR3 has 15 residues. The germline V gene has CDR1 MGHRA and CDR2 YSYEKL. Between the trimmed V and J ends, which lost 5 bases and 8 bases, there was a span of 21 bases. Written as DNA, the CDR3 is TGCGCCAGCAGCTTACAACGCGGAACTTGGTACGGCTACACCTTC. Translation gives CASSLQRGTWYGYTF.

This clonotype was detected many times. The rearrangement uses TRBV28 and TRBJ2-2; D possibly uses TRBD1 or TRBD2 (6 bases each). Germline CDR1 reads MDHEN; CDR2 reads SYDVKM. V lost 7 bases and J 7 bases, leaving 10 bases between the germline ends. The CDR3 totals 12 residues. The CDR3 region has the DNA TGTGCCAGCAACGGGGGACACGGGGAGCTGTTTTTT. Amino acid sequence: CASNGGHGELFF. The entire variable domain, with the rest obtained from reference TRBV28 and TRBJ2-2, is as follows: DVKVTQSSRYLVKRTGEKVFLECVQDMDHENMFWYRQDPGLGLRLIYFSYDVKMKEKGDIPEGYSVSREKKERFSLILESASTNQTSMYLCASNGGHGELFFGEGSRLTVL.

Worth noting for this clonotype: A read error may be the cause here, since a much bigger clone is one base away. V usage is TRBV7-6 and J usage is TRBJ2-2; 7 nucleotides match TRBD1. This CDR3 is built from 17 residues. The germline V gene encodes CDR1 SGHVS and CDR2 FNYEAQ. CDR3 sequence (DNA): TGTGCCGGCAGCAGGGACCACAGGGGTTCCGGCACCGGGGAGCTGTTTTTT. It codes for CAGSRDHRGSGTGELFF.

This chain connects TRBV5-6 to TRBJ2-7; TRBD2 aligns across 7 bases. Germline CDR1 is SGHDT and CDR2 is YYEEEE. The J segment lost 7 bases and the V segment lost 0 bases, leaving 7 bases of the junction unmatched. This CDR3 has 14 residues. CDR3 coding DNA: TGTGCCAGCAGCTTGGTAAGAACCGGGGGGGAGCAGTACTTC. It specifies CASSLVRTGGEQYF.

The chain employs TRBV6-1 and TRBJ1-2; D unresolved. The ends were cut back, 6 bases at V and 7 bases at J, with 12 bases in the middle. CDR3 length: 12 residues. CDR1 is MNHNS, CDR2 SASEGT, per germline. The CDR3 sequence: CASSAEAGGYTF. The CDR3 DNA reads as TGTGCCAGCAGCGCGGAGGCGGGTGGCTACACCTTC.

In the case of this clonotype: A read error may produce the germline difference seen at one junction end. This chain joins TRBV6-5 and TRBJ1-1, with D possibly TRBD1 on 6 matching bases. Per germline, CDR1 MNHEY and CDR2 SVGAGI. This CDR3 is 16 amino acids long. The CDR3, as DNA: TGTGCCAGCAGTTGGGTAGTTGGGGGCGTGAATACTGAAGCTTTCTTT. It is translated as CASSWVVGGVNTEAFF.

This clonotype was observed many times. This sequence joins TRBV30 and TRBJ1-2, with D maybe TRBD1 (5 bases). Germline V gives CDR1 GTSNPN, CDR2 SVGIG (reference sequence). This CDR3 comprises 14 residues. Trimming pared 1 base from V and 6 bases from J, leaving 15 bases between. This chain's CDR3 is CAWSELGGDDGYTF. CDR3 in DNA: TGTGCCTGGAGTGAATTGGGGGGTGATGATGGCTACACCTTC.

This clonotype was detected only a few times. This chain links TRBV11-2 with TRBJ1-2; D not resolved. The germline V gene encodes CDR1 SGHAT and CDR2 FQNNGV. V lost 0 bases, J lost 4 bases, and 12 bases lay in between. CDR3 size: 15 residues. This chain's CDR3 is CASSLEFVVPYGYTF. CDR3 nucleotide sequence: TGTGCCAGCAGCTTAGAATTTGTGGTCCCCTATGGCTACACCTTC. The full variable domain, its missing parts supplied by reference TRBV11-2 and TRBJ1-2, is EAGVAQSPRYKIIEKRQSVAFWCNPISGHATLYWYQQILGQGPKLLIQFQNNGVVDDSQLPKDRFSAERLKGVDSTLKIQPAKLEDSAVYLCASSLEFVVPYGYTFGSGTRLTVV.

This clonotype was seen repeatedly, ten times or more. The CDR3 region has the DNA TGTGCCATCAGTGAAAGATACGACAGGGGGATAAAGAACACTGAAGCTTTCTTT. Translated: CAISERYDRGIKNTEAFF. The J gene is TRBJ1-1, the V gene TRBV10-3; TRBD1 aligns across 9 bases. V lost 3 bases to trimming and J lost 1 base; unmatched junction nucleotides: 12. The V gene's germline CDR1 is ENHRY and CDR2 SYGVKD. The CDR3 has 18 amino acids.

This clonotype was seen repeatedly, ten times or more. The chain recombines TRBV4-1 with TRBJ2-7; D not certain. There are 13 residues in the CDR3. V shed 1 base and J shed 6 bases, with 10 bases lying between them. Germline values: CDR1 MGHRA, CDR2 YSYEKL. CDR3 loop: CASSQGGRLEQYF. The CDR3 region has the DNA TGCGCCAGCAGCCAAGGTGGCCGACTCGAGCAGTACTTC.

This clonotype was seen many times. The chain employs TRBV5-5 and TRBJ1-5; D ambiguous. V was trimmed by 2 bases and J by 1 base, leaving 4 bases between them. Germline V lookup: CDR1 SGHKS, CDR2 YYEKEE (reference sequence). The CDR3 spans 13 residues. The CDR3 DNA is TGTGCCAGCAGCTTTCTGAGCAATCAGCCCCAGCATTTT. Translating it yields CASSFLSNQPQHF. Variable domain in full (rest from reference TRBV5-5 and TRBJ1-5): DAGVTQSPTHLIKTRGQQVTLRCSPISGHKSVSWYQQVLGQGPQFIFQYYEKEERGRGNFPDRFSARQFPNYSSELNVNALLLGDSALYLCASSFLSNQPQHFGDGTRLSIL.